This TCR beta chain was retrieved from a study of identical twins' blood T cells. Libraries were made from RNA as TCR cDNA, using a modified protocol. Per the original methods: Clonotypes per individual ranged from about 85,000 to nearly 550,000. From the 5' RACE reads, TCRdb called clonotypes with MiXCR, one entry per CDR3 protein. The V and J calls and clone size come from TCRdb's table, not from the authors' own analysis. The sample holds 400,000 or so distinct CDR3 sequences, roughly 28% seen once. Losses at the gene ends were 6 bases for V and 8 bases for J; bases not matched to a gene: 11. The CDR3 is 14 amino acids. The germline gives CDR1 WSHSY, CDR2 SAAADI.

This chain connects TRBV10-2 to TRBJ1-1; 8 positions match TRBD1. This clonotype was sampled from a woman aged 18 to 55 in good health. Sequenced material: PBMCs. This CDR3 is CASRDYRGDIEAFF. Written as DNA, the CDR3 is TGCGCCAGCAGAGATTACAGGGGGGACATCGAAGCTTTCTTT.